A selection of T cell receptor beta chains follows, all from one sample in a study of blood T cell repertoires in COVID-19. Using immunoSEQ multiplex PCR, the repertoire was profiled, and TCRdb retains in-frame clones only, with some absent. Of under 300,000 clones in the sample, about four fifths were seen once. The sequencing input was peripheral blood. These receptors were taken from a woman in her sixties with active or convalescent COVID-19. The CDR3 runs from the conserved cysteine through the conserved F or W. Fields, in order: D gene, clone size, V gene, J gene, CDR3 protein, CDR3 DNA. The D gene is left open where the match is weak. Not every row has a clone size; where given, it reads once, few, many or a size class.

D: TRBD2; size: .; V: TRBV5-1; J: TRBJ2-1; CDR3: CASSLVSGGADEQFF; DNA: TGCGCCAGCAGCTTGGTTAGCGGGGGGGCTGATGAGCAGTTCTTC
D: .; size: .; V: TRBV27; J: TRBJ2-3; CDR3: CASSLYTSPTDTQYF; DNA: TGTGCCAGCAGTTTATATACTAGCCCCACAGATACGCAGTATTTT
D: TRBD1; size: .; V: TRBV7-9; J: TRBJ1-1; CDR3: CASSLAGTDMNTEAFF; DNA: TGTGCCAGCAGCTTAGCGGGGACAGACATGAACACTGAAGCTTTCTTT
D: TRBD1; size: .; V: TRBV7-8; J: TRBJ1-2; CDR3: CASSRTGALYGYTF; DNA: TGTGCCAGCAGCCGGACAGGGGCCCTTTATGGCTACACCTTC
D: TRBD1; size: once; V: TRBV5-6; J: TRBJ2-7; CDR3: CASRQGPSYEQYF; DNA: TGTGCCAGCAGACAGGGGCCTTCCTACGAGCAGTACTTC
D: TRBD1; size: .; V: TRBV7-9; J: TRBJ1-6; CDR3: CASSSPGGTGDNSPLHF; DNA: TGTGCCAGCAGCTCGCCCGGAGGGACAGGGGATAATTCACCCCTCCACTTT
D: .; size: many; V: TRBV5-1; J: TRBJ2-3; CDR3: CASSLSQGYTDTQYF; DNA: TGCGCCAGCAGCTTGAGTCAGGGATACACAGATACGCAGTATTTT
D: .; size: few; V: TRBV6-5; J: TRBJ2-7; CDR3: CASSLTGTYPGGQYF; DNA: TGTGCCAGCAGCCTTACCGGGACATATCCTGGGGGGCAGTACTTC
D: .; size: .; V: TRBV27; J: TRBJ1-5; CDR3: CASSLEGAASLQHF; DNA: TGTGCCAGCAGTTTAGAGGGTGCAGCCTCGCTCCAGCATTTT
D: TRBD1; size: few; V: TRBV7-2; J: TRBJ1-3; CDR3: CASSREGARGLDTIYF; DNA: TGTGCCAGCAGCAGAGAGGGCGCCAGGGGGCTAGACACCATATATTTT
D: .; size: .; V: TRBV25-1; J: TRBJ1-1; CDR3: CASRTGVTEAFF; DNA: TGTGCCAGCAGGACGGGGGTTACTGAAGCTTTCTTT
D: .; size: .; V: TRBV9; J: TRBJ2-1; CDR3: CASSQDGSSYNEQFF; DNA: TGTGCCAGCAGTCAGGACGGGAGCTCCTACAATGAGCAGTTCTTC
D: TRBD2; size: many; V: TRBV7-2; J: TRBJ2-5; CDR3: CASSLQSGGAGETQYF; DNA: TGTGCCAGCAGCTTACAGAGCGGGGGGGCCGGAGAGACCCAGTACTTC
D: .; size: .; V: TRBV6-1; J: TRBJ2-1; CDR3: CASSEDPGGNKQFF; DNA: TGTGCCAGCAGTGAAGATCCGGGGGGCAATAAGCAGTTCTTC
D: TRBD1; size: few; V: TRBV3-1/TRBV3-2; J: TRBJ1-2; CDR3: CASSHQKRQGVTF; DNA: TGTGCCAGCAGCCATCAGAAGAGACAGGGGGTTACCTTC
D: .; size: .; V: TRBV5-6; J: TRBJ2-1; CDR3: CASSAGLGLNEQFF; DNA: TGTGCCAGCAGCGCAGGTCTGGGTTTGAATGAGCAGTTCTTC
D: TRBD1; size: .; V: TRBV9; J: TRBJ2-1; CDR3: CASSVLPTGGKYNEQFF; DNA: TGTGCCAGCAGCGTCTTACCAACAGGGGGAAAATACAATGAGCAGTTCTTC
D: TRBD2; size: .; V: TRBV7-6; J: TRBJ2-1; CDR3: CASSQGTIAGGPFEEQFF; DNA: TGTGCCAGCAGCCAGGGGACGATTGCGGGGGGTCCCTTCGAGGAGCAGTTCTTC
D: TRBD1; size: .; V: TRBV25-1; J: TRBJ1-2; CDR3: CASTDRAYGYTF; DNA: TGTGCCAGCACCGACAGGGCCTATGGCTACACCTTC
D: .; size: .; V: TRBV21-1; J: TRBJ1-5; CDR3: CASSKLEGGGNQPQHF; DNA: TGTGCCAGCAGCAAATTGGAGGGCGGGGGCAATCAGCCCCAGCATTTT
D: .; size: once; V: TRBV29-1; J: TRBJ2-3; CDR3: CSVEVGGSDTQYF; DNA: TGCAGCGTTGAAGTTGGCGGCTCAGATACGCAGTATTTT
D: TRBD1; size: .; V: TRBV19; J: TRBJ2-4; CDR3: CASSPRQGQNIQYF; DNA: TGTGCCAGTAGCCCTAGACAGGGGCAAAACATTCAGTACTTC
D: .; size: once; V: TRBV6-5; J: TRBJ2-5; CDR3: CASSYSGGQETQYF; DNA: TGTGCCAGCAGTTACTCAGGCGGCCAAGAGACCCAGTACTTC
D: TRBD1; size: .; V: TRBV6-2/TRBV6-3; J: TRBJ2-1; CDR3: CASSWDRGLNEQFF; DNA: TGTGCCAGCAGTTGGGACAGGGGGCTGAATGAGCAGTTCTTC
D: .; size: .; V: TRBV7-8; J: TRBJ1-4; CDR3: CASSPLLAGRDANEKLFF; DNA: TGTGCCAGCAGCCCCCTTCTGGCAGGACGGGATGCTAATGAAAAACTGTTTTTT
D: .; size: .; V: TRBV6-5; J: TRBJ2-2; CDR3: CASSYSAYANTGELFF; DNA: TGTGCCAGCAGTTACTCAGCCTACGCGAACACCGGGGAGCTGTTTTTT
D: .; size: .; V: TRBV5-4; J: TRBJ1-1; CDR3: CASSFFRGALMNTEAFF; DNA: TGTGCCAGCAGCTTTTTCCGGGGGGCTCTAATGAACACTGAAGCTTTCTTT
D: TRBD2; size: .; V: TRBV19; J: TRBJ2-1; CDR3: CASSISSGGASYNEQFF; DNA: TGTGCCAGTAGTATTTCTAGCGGGGGGGCCTCCTACAATGAGCAGTTCTTC
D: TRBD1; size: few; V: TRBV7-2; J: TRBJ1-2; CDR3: CASSPPQGAFANYGYTF; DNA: TGTGCCAGCAGCCCCCCCCAGGGGGCCTTTGCTAACTATGGCTACACCTTC